The sequence of this TCR beta chain was determined in a study of shared clonotypes between healthy human individuals. The table came from immunoSEQ multiplex PCR; TCRdb's copy has only in-frame clones and leaves some out. The top ten hold about 1% of the sample, which has about 1.4 million clones, more than 95% seen once. The ends lost 1 base at V and 6 bases at J; junction bases unmatched: 5. CDR1 SGHNT and CDR2 YYREEE come from the germline V gene (reference sequence). The CDR3 length is 15 residues. This receptor was identified in a man aged 25 to 40 in good health. The genes are TRBV5-4 and TRBJ2-7, with 12 bases lining up with TRBD2. Sequencing was carried out using naive CD4+ T cells sorted from blood. This sample's subset: CD45RA+ positively selected. The CDR3 DNA is TGTGCCAGCAGCTTGTGGGGACTAGCGGGTTCCGAGCAGTACTTC. It is translated as CASSLWGLAGSEQYF.